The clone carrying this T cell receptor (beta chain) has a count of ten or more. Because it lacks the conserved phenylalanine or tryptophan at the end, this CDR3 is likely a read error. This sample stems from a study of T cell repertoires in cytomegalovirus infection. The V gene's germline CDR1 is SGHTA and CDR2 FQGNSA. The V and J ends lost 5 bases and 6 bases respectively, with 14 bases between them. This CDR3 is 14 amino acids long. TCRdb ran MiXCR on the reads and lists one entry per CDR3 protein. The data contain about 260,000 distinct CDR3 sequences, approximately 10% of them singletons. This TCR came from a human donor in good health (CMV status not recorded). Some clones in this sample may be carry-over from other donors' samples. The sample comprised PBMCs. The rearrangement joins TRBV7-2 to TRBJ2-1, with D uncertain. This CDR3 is CASSPHATGNEQFV. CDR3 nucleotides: TGTGCCAGCAGCCCCCACGCCACGGGCAATGAGCAGTTCGTC.